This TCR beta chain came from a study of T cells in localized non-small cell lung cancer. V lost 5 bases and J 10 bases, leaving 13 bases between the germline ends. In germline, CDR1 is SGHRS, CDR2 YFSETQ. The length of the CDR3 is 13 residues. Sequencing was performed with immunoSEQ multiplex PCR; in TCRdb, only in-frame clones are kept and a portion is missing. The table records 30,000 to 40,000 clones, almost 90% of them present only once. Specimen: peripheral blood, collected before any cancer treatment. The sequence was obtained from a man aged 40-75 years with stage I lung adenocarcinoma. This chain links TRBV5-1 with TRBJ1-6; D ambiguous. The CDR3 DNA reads TGCGCCAGCAGGGCCTCTACTCAATCACCCCTCCACTTT. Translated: CASRASTQSPLHF.